This TCR beta chain was captured by sequencing in a study of T cell changes during pregnancy in multiple sclerosis. Germline CDR1 and CDR2: SGDLS and YYNGEE. Trimming pared 1 base from V and 7 bases from J, leaving 9 bases between. The CDR3 spans 13 residues. Only in-frame clones appear in the TCRdb table, and some are missing; sequencing was by immunoSEQ multiplex PCR. The data contain 50,000 to 65,000 clones, approximately 93% of them seen just once; the ten biggest clones take up 2.5% to 3.5%. The chain couples TRBV9 to TRBJ2-1; D is unresolved. The source material was CD8+ T cells from peripheral blood mononuclear cells, sampled in the second trimester of pregnancy. This TCR was recovered from a female donor with multiple sclerosis, enrolled in a pregnancy study. CDR3 bases: TGTGCCAGCAGCGTACCTCCCGGGAATGAGCAGTTCTTC. It translates to CASSVPPGNEQFF.